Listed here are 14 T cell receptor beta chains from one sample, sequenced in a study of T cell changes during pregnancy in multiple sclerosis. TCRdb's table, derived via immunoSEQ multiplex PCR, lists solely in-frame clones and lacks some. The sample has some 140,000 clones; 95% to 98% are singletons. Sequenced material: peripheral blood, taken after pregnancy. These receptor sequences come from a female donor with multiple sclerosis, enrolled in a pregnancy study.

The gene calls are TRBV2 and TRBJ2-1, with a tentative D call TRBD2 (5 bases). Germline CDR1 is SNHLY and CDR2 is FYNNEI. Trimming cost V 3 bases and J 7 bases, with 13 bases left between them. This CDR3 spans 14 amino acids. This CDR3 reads CASSDLQQRNEQFF. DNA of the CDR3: TGTGCCAGCAGTGATCTCCAGCAGCGGAATGAGCAGTTCTTC.

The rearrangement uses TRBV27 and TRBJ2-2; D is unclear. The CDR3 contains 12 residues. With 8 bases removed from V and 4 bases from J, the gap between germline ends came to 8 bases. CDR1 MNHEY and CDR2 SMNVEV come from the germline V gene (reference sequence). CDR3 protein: CASARITGELFF. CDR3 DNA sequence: TGTGCCAGCGCGCGGATCACCGGGGAGCTGTTTTTT.

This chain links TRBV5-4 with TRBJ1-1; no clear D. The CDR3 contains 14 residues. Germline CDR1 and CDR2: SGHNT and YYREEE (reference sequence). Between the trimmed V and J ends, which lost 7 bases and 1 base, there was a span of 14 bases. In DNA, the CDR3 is TGTGCCAGCGGAAACCGGGATTCGAACACTGAAGCTTTCTTT. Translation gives CASGNRDSNTEAFF.

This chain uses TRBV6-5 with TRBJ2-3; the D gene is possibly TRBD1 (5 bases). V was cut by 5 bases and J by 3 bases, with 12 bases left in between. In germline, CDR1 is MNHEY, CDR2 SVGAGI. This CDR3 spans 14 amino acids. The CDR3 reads CASSVRVRTDTQYF. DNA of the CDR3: TGTGCCAGCAGTGTCAGGGTTAGGACAGATACGCAGTATTTT.

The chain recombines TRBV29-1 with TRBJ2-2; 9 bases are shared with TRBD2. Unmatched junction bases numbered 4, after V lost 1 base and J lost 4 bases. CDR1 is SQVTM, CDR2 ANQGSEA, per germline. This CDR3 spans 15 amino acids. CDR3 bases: TGCAGCGTTGAAGGGCGGGAGGGCGTCACCGGGGAGCTGTTTTTT. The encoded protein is CSVEGREGVTGELFF.

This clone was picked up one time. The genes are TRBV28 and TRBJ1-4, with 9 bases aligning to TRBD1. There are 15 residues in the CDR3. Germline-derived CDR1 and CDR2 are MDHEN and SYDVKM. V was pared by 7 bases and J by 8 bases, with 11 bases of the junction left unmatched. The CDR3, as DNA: TGTGCCAGCAACTCGATGGGGACAGGGCGAGAAAAACTGTTTTTT. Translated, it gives CASNSMGTGREKLFF.

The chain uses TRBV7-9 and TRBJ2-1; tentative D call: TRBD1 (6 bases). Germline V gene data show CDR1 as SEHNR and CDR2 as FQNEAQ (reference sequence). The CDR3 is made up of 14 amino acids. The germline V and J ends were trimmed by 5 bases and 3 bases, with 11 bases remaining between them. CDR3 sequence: CASSRTVLYNEQFF. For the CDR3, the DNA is TGTGCCAGCAGCCGGACAGTCCTCTACAATGAGCAGTTCTTC. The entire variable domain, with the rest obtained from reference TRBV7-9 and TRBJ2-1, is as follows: DTGVSQNPRHKITKRGQNVTFRCDPISEHNRLYWYRQTLGQGPEFLTYFQNEAQLEKSRLLSDRFSAERPKGSFSTLEIQRTEQGDSAMYLCASSRTVLYNEQFFGPGTRLTVL.

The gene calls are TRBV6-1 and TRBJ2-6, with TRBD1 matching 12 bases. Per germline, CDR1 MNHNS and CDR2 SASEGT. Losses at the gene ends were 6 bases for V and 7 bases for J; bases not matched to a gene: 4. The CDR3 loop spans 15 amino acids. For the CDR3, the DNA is TGTGCCAGCAGCTGGGGACAGGGGGCCGCCAACGTCCTGACTTTC. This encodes CASSWGQGAANVLTF.

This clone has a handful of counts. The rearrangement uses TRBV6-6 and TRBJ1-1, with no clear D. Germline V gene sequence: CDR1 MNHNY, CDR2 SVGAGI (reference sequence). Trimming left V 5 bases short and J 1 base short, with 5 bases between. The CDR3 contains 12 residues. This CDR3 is CASSRGNTEAFF. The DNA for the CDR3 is TGTGCCAGCAGTCGAGGGAACACTGAAGCTTTCTTT.

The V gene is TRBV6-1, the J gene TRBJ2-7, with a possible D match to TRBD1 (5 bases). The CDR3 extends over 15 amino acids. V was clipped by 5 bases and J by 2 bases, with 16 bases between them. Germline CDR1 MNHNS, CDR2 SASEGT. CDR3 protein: CASSTLRQIAYEQYF. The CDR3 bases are TGTGCCAGCAGTACCCTAAGACAGATTGCCTACGAGCAGTACTTC.

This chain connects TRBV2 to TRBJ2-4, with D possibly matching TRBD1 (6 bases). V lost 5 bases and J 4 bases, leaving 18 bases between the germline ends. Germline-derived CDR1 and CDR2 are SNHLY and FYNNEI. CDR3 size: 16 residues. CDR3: CASSPPRTEIKNIQYF. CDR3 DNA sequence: TGTGCCAGCAGTCCTCCACGGACAGAGATAAAAAACATTCAGTACTTC.

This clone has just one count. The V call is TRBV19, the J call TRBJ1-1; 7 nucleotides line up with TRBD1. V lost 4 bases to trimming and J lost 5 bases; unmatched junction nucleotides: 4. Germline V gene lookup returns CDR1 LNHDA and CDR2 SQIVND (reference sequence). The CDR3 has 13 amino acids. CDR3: CASSTYRGTEAFF. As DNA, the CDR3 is TGTGCCAGTAGTACGTACAGGGGAACTGAAGCTTTCTTT.

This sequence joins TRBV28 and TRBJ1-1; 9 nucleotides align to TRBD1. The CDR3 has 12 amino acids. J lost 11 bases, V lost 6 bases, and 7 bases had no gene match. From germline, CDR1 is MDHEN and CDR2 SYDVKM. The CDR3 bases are TGTGCCAGCAGCTTCCTACAGGGGGCGGCTTTCTTT. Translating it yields CASSFLQGAAFF. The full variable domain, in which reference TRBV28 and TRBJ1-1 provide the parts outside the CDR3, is DVKVTQSSRYLVKRTGEKVFLECVQDMDHENMFWYRQDPGLGLRLIYFSYDVKMKEKGDIPEGYSVSREKKERFSLILESASTNQTSMYLCASSFLQGAAFFGQGTRLTVV.

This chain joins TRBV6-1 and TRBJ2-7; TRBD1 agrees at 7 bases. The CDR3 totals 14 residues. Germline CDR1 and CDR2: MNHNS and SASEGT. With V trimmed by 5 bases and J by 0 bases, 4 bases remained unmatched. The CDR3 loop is CASSRDSLSYEQYF. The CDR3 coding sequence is TGTGCCAGCAGTCGGGACAGCCTCTCCTACGAGCAGTACTTC.